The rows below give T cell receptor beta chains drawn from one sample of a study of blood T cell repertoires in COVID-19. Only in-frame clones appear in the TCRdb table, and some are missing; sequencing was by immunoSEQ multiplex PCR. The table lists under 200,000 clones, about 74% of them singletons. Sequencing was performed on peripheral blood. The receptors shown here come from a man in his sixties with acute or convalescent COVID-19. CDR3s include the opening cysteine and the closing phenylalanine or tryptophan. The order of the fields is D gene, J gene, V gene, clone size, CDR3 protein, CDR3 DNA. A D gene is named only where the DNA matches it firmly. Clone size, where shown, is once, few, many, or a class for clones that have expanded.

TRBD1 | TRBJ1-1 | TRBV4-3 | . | CASSQGTGTGDEAFF | TGCGCCAGCAGCCAAGGGACAGGGACGGGGGATGAAGCTTTCTTT
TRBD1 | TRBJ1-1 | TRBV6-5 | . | CASSYSWQGDTEAFF | TGTGCCAGCAGTTACTCGTGGCAGGGGGACACTGAAGCTTTCTTT
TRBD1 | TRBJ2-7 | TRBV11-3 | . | CASSPGQNYEQYF | TGTGCCAGCAGCCCGGGACAGAATTACGAGCAGTACTTC
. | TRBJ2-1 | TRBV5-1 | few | CASSHGIASYNEQFF | TGCGCCAGCAGCCACGGGATCGCGAGCTACAATGAGCAGTTCTTC
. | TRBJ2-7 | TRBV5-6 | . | CASSYLWARDSPYEQYF | TGTGCCAGCAGCTACTTGTGGGCTCGGGATTCGCCCTACGAGCAGTACTTC
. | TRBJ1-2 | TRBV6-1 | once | CASSDSTGGSYGYTF | TGTGCCAGCAGTGATTCGACGGGGGGTAGCTATGGCTACACCTTC
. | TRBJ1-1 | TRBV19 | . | CASSIDQDYTEAFF | TGTGCCAGTAGTATAGACCAGGACTACACTGAAGCTTTCTTT
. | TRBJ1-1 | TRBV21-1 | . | CASSKEPEERTEAFF | TGTGCCAGCAGCAAAGAACCGGAAGAGCGCACTGAAGCTTTCTTT
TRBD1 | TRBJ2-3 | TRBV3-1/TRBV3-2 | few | CASSPGQGSTDTQYF | TGTGCCAGCAGCCCCGGACAGGGGAGCACAGATACGCAGTATTTT
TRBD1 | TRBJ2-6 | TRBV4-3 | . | CASSQEGTGISGANVLTF | TGCGCCAGCAGCCAAGAAGGGACAGGTATCTCTGGGGCCAACGTCCTGACTTTC
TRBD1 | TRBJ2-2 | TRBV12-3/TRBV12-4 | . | CASRQGHTGELFF | TGTGCCAGCAGACAGGGGCACACCGGGGAGCTGTTTTTT
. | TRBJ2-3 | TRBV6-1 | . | CASSEVGHTDTQYF | TGTGCCAGCAGTGAAGTTGGACACACAGATACGCAGTATTTT
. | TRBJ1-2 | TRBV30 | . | CAWSDKKAYGYTF | TGTGCCTGGAGTGATAAAAAAGCGTATGGCTACACCTTC
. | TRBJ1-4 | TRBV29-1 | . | CSVDLGATNEKLFF | TGCAGCGTTGATTTAGGGGCAACTAATGAAAAACTGTTTTTT
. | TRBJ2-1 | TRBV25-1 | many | CASSKGGYNEQFF | TGTGCCAGCAGTAAAGGGGGATACAATGAGCAGTTCTTC
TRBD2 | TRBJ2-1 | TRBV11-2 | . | CASSFSGGRYNEQFF | TGTGCCAGCAGCTTTAGCGGGGGCCGATACAATGAGCAGTTCTTC
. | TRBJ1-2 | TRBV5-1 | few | CASSLAGQGDGYTF | TGCGCCAGCAGCTTGGCCGGTCAGGGCGATGGCTACACCTTC
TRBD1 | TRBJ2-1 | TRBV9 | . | CASSRMDRGNEQFF | TGTGCCAGCAGCCGAATGGACAGGGGCAATGAGCAGTTCTTC
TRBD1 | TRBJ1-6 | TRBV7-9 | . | CASSEGQGYNSPLHF | TGTGCCAGCAGCGAGGGACAGGGGTATAATTCACCCCTCCACTTT
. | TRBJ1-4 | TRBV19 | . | CASRGDGIEKLFF | TGTGCCAGTCGGGGAGACGGTATTGAAAAACTGTTTTTT
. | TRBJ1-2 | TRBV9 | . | CASSVQQNGFDGYTF | TGTGCCAGCAGCGTACAACAGAACGGATTCGATGGCTACACCTTC
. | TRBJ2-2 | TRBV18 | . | CASSPGQNTGELFF | TGTGCCAGCTCACCGGGACAGAACACCGGGGAGCTGTTTTTT
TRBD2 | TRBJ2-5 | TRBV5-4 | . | CASSPSSGGAGETQYF | TGTGCCAGCAGCCCCTCTAGCGGGGGGGCTGGGGAGACCCAGTACTTC
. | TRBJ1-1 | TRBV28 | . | CASSLAGRRENTEAFF | TGTGCCAGCAGTTTAGCGGGTCGGCGAGAGAACACTGAAGCTTTCTTT
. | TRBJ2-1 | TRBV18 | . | CASSPSRTGVNEQFF | TGTGCCAGCTCACCTTCACGGACGGGAGTCAATGAGCAGTTCTTC
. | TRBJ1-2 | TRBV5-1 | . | CASRERDTLFGYTF | TGCGCCAGCCGGGAACGGGACACGCTCTTTGGCTACACCTTC
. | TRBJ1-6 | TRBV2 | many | CASSAPRGNSPLHF | TGTGCCAGCAGTGCCCCGCGGGGAAATTCACCCCTCCACTTT
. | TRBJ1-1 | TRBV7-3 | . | CASSSTVRAFF | TGTGCCAGCAGCTCGACAGTAAGGGCTTTCTTT
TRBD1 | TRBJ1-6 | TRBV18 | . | CASSPTTGVNNSPLHF | TGTGCCAGCTCACCAACGACAGGGGTTAATAATTCACCCCTCCACTTT
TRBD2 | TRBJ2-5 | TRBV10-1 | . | CASSERTSGAETQYF | TGCGCCAGCAGTGAACGGACTAGCGGGGCTGAGACCCAGTACTTC
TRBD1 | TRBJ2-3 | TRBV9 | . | CASSVGAGGSDTQYF | TGTGCCAGCAGCGTAGGGGCAGGGGGCTCAGATACGCAGTATTTT
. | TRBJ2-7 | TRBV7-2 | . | CASSLDARGYEQYF | TGTGCCAGCAGCTTAGATGCCAGGGGCTACGAGCAGTACTTC
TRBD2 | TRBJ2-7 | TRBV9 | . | CASSDTSGGLSYEQYF | TGTGCCAGCAGTGATACTAGCGGGGGGCTCTCCTACGAGCAGTACTTC
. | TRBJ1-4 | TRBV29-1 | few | CSVLGGRGEKLFF | TGCAGCGTTCTCGGGGGGCGAGGTGAAAAACTGTTTTTT
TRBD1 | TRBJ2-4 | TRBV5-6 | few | CASSPGTGSVIQYF | TGTGCCAGCAGCCCCGGGACAGGGTCTGTCATTCAGTACTTC
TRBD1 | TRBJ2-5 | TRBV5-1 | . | CASNRGDSEGAETQYF | TGCGCCAGCAACAGAGGGGACAGTGAAGGGGCAGAGACCCAGTACTTC
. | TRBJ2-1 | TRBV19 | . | CASSFTDSYNEQFF | TGTGCCAGTAGTTTCACTGACAGCTACAATGAGCAGTTCTTC
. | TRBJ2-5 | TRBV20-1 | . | CSASRGGKETQYF | TGCAGTGCTAGTAGGGGGGGCAAGGAGACCCAGTACTTC
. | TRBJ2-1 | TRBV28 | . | CASSLLPGQGEQFF | TGTGCCAGCAGTTTACTCCCAGGCCAAGGAGAGCAGTTCTTC
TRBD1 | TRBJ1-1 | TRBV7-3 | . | CASKGTGNTEAFF | TGTGCCAGCAAAGGGACAGGCAACACTGAAGCTTTCTTT
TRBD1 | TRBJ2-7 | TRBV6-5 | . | CASRYGTEYEQYF | TGTGCCAGCAGATATGGGACAGAGTACGAGCAGTACTTC
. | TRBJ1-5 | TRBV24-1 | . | CATSDWQGDQPQHF | TGTGCCACCAGTGATTGGCAAGGGGATCAGCCCCAGCATTTT
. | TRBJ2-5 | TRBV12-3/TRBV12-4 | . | CASSLDSQETQYF | TGTGCCAGCAGTTTAGACAGCCAAGAGACCCAGTACTTC
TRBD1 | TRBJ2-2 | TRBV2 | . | CASSEVAGGIGELFF | TGTGCCAGCAGTGAAGTAGCAGGGGGAATCGGGGAGCTGTTTTTT
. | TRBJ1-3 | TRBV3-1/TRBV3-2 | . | CASSQAPGTLGNTIYF | TGTGCCAGCAGCCAAGCCCCCGGGACATTAGGAAACACCATATATTTT
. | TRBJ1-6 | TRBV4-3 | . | CASSRDGAANSPLHF | TGCGCCAGCAGCAGAGATGGGGCAGCAAATTCACCCCTCCACTTT
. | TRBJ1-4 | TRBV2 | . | CASSQGLGSEKLFF | TGTGCCAGCAGCCAGGGTTTGGGTAGTGAAAAACTGTTTTTT
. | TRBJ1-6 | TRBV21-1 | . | CASSKEGQDRPHYNSPLHF | TGTGCCAGCAGCAAAGAAGGACAGGACAGGCCTCACTATAATTCACCCCTCCACTTT
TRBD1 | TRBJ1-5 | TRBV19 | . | CASSRQGGQPQHF | TGTGCCAGTAGCCGACAGGGAGGCCAGCCCCAGCATTTT
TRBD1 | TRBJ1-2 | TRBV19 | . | CASTVIIPTGNHYGYTF | TGTGCCAGTACTGTTATTATCCCGACAGGGAATCACTATGGCTACACCTTC
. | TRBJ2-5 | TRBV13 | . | CASSSTRLGETQYF | TGTGCCAGCAGCTCGACCCGACTTGGGGAGACCCAGTACTTC
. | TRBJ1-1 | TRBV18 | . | CASSPKEMNTEAFF | TGTGCCAGCTCACCAAAGGAGATGAACACTGAAGCTTTCTTT
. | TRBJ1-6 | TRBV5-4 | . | CASSLAGDGNSPLHF | TGTGCCAGCAGCTTGGCCGGAGATGGTAATTCACCCCTCCACTTT
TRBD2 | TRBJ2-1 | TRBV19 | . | CASSISGGGNNEQFF | TGTGCCAGTAGTATTAGCGGGGGGGGTAACAATGAGCAGTTCTTC
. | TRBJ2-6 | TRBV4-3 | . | CASSQEIQGGANVLTF | TGCGCCAGCAGCCAAGAGATACAGGGTGGGGCCAACGTCCTGACTTTC
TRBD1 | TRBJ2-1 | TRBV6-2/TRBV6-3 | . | CASSPTTGGSYNEQFF | TGTGCCAGCAGCCCTACGACAGGGGGCTCCTACAATGAGCAGTTCTTC
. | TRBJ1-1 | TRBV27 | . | CASSFGPGQEAFF | TGTGCCAGCAGTTTCGGCCCGGGACAAGAAGCTTTCTTT
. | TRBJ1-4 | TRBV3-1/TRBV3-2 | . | CASSPLPGQELFF | TGTGCCAGCAGCCCTCTACCGGGACAAGAACTGTTTTTT